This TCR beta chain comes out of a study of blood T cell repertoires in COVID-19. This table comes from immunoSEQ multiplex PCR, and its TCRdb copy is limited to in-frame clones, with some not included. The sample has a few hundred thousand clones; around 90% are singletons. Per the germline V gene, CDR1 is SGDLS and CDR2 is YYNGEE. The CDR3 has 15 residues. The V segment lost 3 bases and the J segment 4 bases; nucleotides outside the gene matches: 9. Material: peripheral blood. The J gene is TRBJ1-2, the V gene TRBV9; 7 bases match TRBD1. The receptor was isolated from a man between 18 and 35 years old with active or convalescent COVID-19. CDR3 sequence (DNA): TGTGCCAGCAGCGACCGGACAGGCTACCGCTATGGCTACACCTTC. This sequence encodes CASSDRTGYRYGYTF.